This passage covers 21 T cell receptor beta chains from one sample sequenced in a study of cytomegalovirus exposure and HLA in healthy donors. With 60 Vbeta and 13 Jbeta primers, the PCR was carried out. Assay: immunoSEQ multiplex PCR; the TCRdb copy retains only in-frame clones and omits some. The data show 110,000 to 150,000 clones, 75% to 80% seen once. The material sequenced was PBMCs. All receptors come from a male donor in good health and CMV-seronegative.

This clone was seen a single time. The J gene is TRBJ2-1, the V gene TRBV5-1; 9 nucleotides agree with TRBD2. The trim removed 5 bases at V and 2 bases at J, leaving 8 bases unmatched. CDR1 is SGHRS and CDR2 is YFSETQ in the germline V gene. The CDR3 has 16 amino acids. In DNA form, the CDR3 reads TGCGCCAGCAGAAAGGGTAGCGGGGGCCCCTACAATGAGCAGTTCTTC. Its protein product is CASRKGSGGPYNEQFF. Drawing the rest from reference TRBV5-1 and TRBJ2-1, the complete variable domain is KAGVTQTPRYLIKTRGQQVTLSCSPISGHRSVSWYQQTPGQGLQFLFEYFSETQRNKGNFPGRFSGRQFSNSRSEMNVSTLELGDSALYLCASRKGSGGPYNEQFFGPGTRLTVL.

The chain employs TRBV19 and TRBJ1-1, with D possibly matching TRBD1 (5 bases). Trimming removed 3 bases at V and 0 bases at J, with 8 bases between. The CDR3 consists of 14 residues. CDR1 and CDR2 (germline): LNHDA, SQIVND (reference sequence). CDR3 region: CASSMGRVNTEAFF. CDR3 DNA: TGTGCCAGTAGTATGGGCAGGGTGAACACTGAAGCTTTCTTT. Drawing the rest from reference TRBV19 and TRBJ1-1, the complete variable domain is DGGITQSPKYLFRKEGQNVTLSCEQNLNHDAMYWYRQDPGQGLRLIYYSQIVNDFQKGDIAEGYSVSREKKESFPLTVTSAQKNPTAFYLCASSMGRVNTEAFFGQGTRLTVV.

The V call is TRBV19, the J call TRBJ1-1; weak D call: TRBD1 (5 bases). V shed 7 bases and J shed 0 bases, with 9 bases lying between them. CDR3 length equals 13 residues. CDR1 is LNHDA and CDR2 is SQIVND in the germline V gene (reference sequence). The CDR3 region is CASTDSLNTEAFF. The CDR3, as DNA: TGTGCCAGTACAGACAGCCTGAACACTGAAGCTTTCTTT.

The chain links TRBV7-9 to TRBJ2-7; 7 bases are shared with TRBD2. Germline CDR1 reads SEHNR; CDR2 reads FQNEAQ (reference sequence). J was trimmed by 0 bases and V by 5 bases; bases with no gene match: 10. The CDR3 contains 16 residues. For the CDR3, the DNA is TGTGCCAGCAGCGGGGGTCGGGAGGCGAGCTCCTACGAGCAGTACTTC. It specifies CASSGGREASSYEQYF.

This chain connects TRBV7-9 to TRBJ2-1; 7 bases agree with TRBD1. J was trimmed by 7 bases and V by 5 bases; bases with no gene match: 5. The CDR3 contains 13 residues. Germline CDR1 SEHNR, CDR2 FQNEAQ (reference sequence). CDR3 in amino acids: CASSKSGGNEQFF. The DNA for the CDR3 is TGTGCCAGCAGCAAGTCAGGGGGAAATGAGCAGTTCTTC.

In DNA, the CDR3 is TGTGCCTGGAGCGAGGGAATGAGATATGGCTACACCTTC. Protein: CAWSEGMRYGYTF. This chain uses TRBV30 with TRBJ1-2; unclear D gene. This CDR3 contains 13 residues. Germline values: CDR1 GTSNPN, CDR2 SVGIG (reference sequence). The ends were cut back, 3 bases at V and 5 bases at J, with 13 bases in the middle. The full variable domain, its missing parts supplied by reference TRBV30 and TRBJ1-2, is SQTIHQWPATLVQPVGSPLSLECTVEGTSNPNLYWYRQAAGRGLQLLFYSVGIGQISSEVPQNLSASRPQDRQFILSSKKLLLSDSGFYLCAWSEGMRYGYTFGSGTRLTVV.

CDR3 loop: CASSLWGQVDEQYF. In DNA, the CDR3 is TGTGCCAGCAGCTTGTGGGGACAGGTGGACGAGCAGTACTTC. V usage is TRBV5-8 and J usage is TRBJ2-7, with 8 bases lining up with TRBD1. Germline V gene data show CDR1 as SGHTS and CDR2 as YDEGEE. Trimming removed 1 base from V and 5 bases from J; junction bases left unmatched: 5. CDR3 length: 14 amino acids.

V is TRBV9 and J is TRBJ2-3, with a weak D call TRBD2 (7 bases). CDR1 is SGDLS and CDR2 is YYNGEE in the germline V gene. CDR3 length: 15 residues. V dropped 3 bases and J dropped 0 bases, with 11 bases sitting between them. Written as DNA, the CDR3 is TGTGCCAGCAGCGAGGGGGACTATAGCACAGATACGCAGTATTTT. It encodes CASSEGDYSTDTQYF.

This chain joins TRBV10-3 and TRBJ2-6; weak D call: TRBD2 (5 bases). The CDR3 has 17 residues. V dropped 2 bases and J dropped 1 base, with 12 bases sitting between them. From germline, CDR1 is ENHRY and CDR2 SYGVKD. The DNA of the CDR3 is TGTGCCATCAGTGAGAGAGGGCTTCAGTCTGGGGCCAACGTCCTGACTTTC. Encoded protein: CAISERGLQSGANVLTF.

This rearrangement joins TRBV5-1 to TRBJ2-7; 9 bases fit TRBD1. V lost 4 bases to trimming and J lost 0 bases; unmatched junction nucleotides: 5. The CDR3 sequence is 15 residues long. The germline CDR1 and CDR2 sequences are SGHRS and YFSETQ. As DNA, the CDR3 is TGCGCCAGCAGCATGGGACAGGGCAACTCCTACGAGCAGTACTTC. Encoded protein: CASSMGQGNSYEQYF.

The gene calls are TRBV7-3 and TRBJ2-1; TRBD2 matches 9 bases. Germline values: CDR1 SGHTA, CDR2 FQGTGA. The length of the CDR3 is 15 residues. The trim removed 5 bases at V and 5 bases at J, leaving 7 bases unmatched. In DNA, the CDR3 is TGTGCCAGCAGCAAGTATCGCGGGGGGGACAATGAGCAGTTCTTC. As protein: CASSKYRGGDNEQFF.

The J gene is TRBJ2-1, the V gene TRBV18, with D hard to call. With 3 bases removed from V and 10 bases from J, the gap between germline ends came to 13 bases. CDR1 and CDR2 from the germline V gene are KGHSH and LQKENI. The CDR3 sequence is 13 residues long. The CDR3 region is CASSPLARSEQFF. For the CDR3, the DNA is TGTGCCAGCTCACCGTTAGCAAGGTCAGAGCAGTTCTTC.

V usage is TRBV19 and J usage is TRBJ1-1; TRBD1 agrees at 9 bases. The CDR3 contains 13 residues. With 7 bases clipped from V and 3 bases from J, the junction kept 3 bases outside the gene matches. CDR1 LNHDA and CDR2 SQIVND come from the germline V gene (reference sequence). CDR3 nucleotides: TGTGCCAGTATAAGGGACAGGGACACTGAAGCTTTCTTT. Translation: CASIRDRDTEAFF.

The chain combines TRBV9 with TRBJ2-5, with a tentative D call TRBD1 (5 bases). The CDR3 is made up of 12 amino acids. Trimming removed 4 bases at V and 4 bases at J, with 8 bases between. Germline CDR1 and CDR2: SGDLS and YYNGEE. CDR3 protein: CASSPQGETQYF. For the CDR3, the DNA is TGTGCCAGCAGCCCCCAGGGAGAGACCCAGTACTTC. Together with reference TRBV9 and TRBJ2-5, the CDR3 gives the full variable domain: DSGVTQTPKHLITATGQRVTLRCSPRSGDLSVYWYQQSLDQGLQFLIQYYNGEERAKGNILERFSAQQFPDLHSELNLSSLELGDSALYFCASSPQGETQYFGPGTRLLVL.

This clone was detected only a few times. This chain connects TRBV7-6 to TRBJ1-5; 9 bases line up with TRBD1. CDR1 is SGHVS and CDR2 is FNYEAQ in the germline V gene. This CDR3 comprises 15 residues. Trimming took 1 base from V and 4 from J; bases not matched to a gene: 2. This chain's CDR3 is CASSLEQGANQPQHF. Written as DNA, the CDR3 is TGTGCCAGCAGCTTAGAACAGGGGGCAAATCAGCCCCAGCATTTT.

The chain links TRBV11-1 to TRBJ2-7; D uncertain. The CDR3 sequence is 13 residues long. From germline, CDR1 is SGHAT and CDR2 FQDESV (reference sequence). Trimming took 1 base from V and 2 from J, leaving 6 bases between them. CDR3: CASSLEQTYEQYF. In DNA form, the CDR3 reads TGTGCCAGCAGCTTAGAACAGACCTACGAGCAGTACTTC.

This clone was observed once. The CDR3 sequence is CGAGRGSGANVLTF. Written as DNA, the CDR3 is TGTGGCGCCGGTAGAGGCTCTGGGGCCAACGTCCTGACTTTC. V gene TRBV19 combines with J gene TRBJ2-6; no definite D call. The germline CDR1 and CDR2 sequences are LNHDA and SQIVND (reference sequence). The CDR3 consists of 14 residues.

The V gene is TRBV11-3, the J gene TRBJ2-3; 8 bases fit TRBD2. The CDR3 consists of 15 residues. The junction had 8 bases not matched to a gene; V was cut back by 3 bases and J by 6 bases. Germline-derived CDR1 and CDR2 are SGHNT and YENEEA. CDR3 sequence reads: CASSFVAGGWDTQYF. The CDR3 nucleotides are TGTGCCAGCAGCTTCGTGGCGGGGGGCTGGGATACGCAGTATTTT.

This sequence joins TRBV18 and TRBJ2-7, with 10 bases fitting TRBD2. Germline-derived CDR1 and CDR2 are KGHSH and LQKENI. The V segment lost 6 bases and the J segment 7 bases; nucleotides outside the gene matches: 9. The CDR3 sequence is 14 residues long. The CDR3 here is CASSVAGGTWEQYF. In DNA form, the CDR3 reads TGTGCCAGCTCGGTAGCGGGGGGAACTTGGGAGCAGTACTTC. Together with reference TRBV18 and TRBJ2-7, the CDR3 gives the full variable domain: NAGVMQNPRHLVRRRGQEARLRCSPMKGHSHVYWYRQLPEEGLKFMVYLQKENIIDESGMPKERFSAEFPKEGPSILRIQQVVRGDSAAYFCASSVAGGTWEQYFGPGTRLTVT.

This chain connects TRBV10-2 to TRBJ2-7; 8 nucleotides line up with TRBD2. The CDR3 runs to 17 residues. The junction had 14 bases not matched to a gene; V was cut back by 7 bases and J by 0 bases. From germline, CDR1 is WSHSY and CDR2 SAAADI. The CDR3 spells CASTLSSSGSSSYEQYF. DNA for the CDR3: TGCGCCAGCACTCTCTCCTCTAGCGGGTCGAGCTCCTACGAGCAGTACTTC.

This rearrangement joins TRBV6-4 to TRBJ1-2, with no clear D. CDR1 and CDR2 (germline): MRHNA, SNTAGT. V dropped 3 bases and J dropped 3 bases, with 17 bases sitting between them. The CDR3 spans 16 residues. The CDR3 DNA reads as TGTGCCAGCAGTGAAGGTGCAGGCCGCCCCGACTATGGCTACACCTTC. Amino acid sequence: CASSEGAGRPDYGYTF.